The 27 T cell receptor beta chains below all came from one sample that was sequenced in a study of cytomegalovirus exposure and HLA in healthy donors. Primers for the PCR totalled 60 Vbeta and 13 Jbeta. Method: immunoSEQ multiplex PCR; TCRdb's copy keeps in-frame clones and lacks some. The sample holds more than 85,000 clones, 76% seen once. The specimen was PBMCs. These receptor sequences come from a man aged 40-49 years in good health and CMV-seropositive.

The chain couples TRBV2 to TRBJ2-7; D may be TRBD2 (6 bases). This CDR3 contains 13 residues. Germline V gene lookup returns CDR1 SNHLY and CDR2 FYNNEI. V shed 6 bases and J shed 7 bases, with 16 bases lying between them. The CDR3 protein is CASSRDSLAEQYF. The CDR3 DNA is TGTGCCAGCAGCCGGGACTCCCTCGCGGAGCAGTACTTC. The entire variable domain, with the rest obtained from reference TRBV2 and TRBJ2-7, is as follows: EPEVTQTPSHQVTQMGQEVILRCVPISNHLYFYWYRQILGQKVEFLVSFYNNEISEKSEIFDDQFSVERPDGSNFTLKIRSTKLEDSAMYFCASSRDSLAEQYFGPGTRLTVT.

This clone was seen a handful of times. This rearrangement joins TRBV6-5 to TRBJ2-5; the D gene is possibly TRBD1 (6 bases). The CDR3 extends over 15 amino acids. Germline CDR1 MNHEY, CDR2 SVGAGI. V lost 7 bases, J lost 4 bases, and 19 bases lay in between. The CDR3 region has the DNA TGTGCCAGCAAGTCCACGGGACAAAGGCGAGAGACCCAGTACTTC. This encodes CASKSTGQRRETQYF.

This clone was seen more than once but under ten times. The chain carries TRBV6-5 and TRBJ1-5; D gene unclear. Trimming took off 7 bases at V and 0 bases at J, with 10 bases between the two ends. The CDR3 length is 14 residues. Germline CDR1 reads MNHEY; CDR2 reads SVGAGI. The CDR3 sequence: CASTPGNSNQPQHF. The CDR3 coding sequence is TGTGCCAGCACCCCAGGTAATAGCAATCAGCCCCAGCATTTT.

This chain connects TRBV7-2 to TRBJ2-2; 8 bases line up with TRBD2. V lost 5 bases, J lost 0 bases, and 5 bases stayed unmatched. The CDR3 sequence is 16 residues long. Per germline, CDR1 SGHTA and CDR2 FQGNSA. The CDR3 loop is CASSINGGANTGELFF. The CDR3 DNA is TGTGCCAGCAGCATCAACGGGGGGGCGAACACCGGGGAGCTGTTTTTT.

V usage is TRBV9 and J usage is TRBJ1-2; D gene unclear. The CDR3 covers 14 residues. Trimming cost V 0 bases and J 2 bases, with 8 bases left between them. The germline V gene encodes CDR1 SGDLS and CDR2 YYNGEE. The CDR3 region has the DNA TGTGCCAGCAGCGTAGCTACCCACAACTATGGCTACACCTTC. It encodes CASSVATHNYGYTF.

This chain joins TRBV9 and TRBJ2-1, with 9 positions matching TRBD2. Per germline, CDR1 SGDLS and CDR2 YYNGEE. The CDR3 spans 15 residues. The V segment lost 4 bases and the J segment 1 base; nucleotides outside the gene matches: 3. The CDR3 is CASSPTSGSYNEQFF. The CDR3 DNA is TGTGCCAGCAGCCCGACTAGCGGTTCCTACAATGAGCAGTTCTTC.

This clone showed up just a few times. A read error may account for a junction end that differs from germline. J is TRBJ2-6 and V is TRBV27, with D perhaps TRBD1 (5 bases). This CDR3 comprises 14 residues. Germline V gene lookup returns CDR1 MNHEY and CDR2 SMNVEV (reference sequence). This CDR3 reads CASSVDSGANGLTF. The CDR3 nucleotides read TGTGCCAGCAGTGTCGACTCTGGGGCCAACGGCCTGACTTTC. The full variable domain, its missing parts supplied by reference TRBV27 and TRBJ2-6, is EAQVTQNPRYLITVTGKKLTVTCSQNMNHEYMSWYRQDPGLGLRQIYYSMNVEVTDKGDVPEGYKVSRKEKRNFPLILESPSPNQTSLYFCASSVDSGANGLTFGAGSRLTVL.

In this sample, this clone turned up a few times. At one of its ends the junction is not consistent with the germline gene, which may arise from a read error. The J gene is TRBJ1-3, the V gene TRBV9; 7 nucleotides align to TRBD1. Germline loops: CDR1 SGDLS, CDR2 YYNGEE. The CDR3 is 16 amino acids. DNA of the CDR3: TGTGCCAGCAGCACACAGGGGACTCACTCTGGAAACACCGTATATTTT. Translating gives CASSTQGTHSGNTVYF.

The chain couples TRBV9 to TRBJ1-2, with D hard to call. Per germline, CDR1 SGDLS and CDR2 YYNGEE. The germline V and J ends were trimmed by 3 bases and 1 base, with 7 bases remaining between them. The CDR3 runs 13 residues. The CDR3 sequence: CASSENSNYGYTF. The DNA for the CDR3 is TGTGCCAGCAGCGAAAACAGTAACTATGGCTACACCTTC.

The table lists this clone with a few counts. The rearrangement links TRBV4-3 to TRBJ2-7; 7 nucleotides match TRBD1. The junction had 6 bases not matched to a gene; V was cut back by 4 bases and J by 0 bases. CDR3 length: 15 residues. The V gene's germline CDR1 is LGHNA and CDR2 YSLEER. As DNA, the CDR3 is TGCGCCAGCAGCCCTACGACAGGGAGCTCCTACGAGCAGTACTTC. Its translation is CASSPTTGSSYEQYF.

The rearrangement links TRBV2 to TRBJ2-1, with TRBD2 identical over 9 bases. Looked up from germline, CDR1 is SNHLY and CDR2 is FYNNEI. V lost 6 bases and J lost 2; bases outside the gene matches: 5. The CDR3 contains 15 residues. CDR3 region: CASRLAGVTYNEQFF. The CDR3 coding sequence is TGTGCCAGCAGATTAGCGGGGGTCACCTACAATGAGCAGTTCTTC. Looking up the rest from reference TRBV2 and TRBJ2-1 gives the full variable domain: EPEVTQTPSHQVTQMGQEVILRCVPISNHLYFYWYRQILGQKVEFLVSFYNNEISEKSEIFDDQFSVERPDGSNFTLKIRSTKLEDSAMYFCASRLAGVTYNEQFFGPGTRLTVL.

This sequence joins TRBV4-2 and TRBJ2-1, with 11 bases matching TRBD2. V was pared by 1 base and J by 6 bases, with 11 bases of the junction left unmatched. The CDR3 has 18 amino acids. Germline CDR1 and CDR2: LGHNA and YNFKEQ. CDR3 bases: TGTGCCAGCAGCCAAGGACTAGCGGGGAGGACCAACCCCAATGAGCAGTTCTTC. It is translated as CASSQGLAGRTNPNEQFF.

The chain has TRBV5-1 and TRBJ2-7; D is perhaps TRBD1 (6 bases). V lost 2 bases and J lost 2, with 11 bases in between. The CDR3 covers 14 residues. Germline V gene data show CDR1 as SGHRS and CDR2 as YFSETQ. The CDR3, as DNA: TGCGCCAGCAGCTTATCAGGGGCGCCCTACGAGCAGTACTTC. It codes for CASSLSGAPYEQYF.

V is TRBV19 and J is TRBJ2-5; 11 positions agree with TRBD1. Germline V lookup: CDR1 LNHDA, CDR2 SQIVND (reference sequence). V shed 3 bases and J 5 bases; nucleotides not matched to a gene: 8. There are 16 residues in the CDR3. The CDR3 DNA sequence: TGTGCCAGTAGTATCTCCGGACAGGGGGCTATGGAGACCCAGTACTTC. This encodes CASSISGQGAMETQYF.

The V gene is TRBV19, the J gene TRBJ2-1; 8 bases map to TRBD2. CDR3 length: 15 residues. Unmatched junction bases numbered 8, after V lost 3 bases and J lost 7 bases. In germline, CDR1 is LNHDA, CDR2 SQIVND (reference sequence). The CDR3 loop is CASSIGTRGGNEQFF. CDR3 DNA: TGTGCCAGTAGTATCGGGACTAGGGGGGGGAATGAGCAGTTCTTC.

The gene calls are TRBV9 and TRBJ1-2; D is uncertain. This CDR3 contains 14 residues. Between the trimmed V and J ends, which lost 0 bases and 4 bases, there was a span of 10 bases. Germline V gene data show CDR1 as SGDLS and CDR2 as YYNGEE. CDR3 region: CASSVGGGSYGYTF. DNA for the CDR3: TGTGCCAGCAGCGTAGGTGGCGGCTCCTATGGCTACACCTTC.

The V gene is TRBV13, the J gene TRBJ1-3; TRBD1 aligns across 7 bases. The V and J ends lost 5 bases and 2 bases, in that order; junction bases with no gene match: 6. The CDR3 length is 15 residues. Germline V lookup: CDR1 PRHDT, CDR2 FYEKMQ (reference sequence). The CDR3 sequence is CASSPTGAAGNTIYF. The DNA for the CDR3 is TGTGCCAGCAGCCCAACAGGGGCGGCTGGAAACACCATATATTTT. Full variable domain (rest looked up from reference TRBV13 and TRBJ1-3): AAGVIQSPRHLIKEKRETATLKCYPIPRHDTVYWYQQGPGQDPQFLISFYEKMQSDKGSIPDRFSAQQFSDYHSELNMSSLELGDSALYFCASSPTGAAGNTIYFGEGSWLTVV.

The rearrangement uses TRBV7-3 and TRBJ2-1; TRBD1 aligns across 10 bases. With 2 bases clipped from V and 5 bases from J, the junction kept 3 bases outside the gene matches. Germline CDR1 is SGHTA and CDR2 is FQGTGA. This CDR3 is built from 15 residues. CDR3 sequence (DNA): TGTGCCAGCAGCTTAGGGACAGGGGACCACAATGAGCAGTTCTTC. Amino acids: CASSLGTGDHNEQFF. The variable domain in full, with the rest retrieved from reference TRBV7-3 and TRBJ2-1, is GAGVSQTPSNKVTEKGKYVELRCDPISGHTALYWYRQSLGQGPEFLIYFQGTGAADDSGLPNDRFFAVRPEGSVSTLKIQRTERGDSAVYLCASSLGTGDHNEQFFGPGTRLTVL.

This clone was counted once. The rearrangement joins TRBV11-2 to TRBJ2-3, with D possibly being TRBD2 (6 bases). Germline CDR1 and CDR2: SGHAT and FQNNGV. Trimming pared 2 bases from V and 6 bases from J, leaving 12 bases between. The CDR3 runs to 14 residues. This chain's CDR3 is CASSLRRVADTQYF. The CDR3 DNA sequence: TGTGCCAGCAGCTTACGGAGGGTAGCTGATACGCAGTATTTT. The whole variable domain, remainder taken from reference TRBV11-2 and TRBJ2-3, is EAGVAQSPRYKIIEKRQSVAFWCNPISGHATLYWYQQILGQGPKLLIQFQNNGVVDDSQLPKDRFSAERLKGVDSTLKIQPAKLEDSAVYLCASSLRRVADTQYFGPGTRLTVL.

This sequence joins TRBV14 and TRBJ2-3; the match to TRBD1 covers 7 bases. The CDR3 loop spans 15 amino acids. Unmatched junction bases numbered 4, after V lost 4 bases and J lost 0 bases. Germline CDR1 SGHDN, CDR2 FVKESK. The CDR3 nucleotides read TGTGCCAGCAGCCTCCGGGACAGAAGCACAGATACGCAGTATTTT. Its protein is CASSLRDRSTDTQYF.

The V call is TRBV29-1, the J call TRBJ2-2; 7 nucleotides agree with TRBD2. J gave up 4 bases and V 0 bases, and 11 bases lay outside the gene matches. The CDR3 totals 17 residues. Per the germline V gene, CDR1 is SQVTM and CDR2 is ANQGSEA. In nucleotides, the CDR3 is TGCAGCGTTGAAGATCTAATGCGGGAGTCTAGCACCGGGGAGCTGTTTTTT. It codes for CSVEDLMRESSTGELFF.

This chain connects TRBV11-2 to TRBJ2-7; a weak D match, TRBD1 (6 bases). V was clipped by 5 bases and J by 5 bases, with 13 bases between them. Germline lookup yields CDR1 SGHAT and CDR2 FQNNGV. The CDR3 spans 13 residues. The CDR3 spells CASSPRTVHEQYF. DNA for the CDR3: TGTGCCAGCAGCCCCCGGACAGTTCACGAGCAGTACTTC.

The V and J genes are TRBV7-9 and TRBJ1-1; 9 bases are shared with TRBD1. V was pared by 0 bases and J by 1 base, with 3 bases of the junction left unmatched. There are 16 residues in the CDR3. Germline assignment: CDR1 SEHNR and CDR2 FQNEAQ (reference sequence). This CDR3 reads CASSLAKGQGNTEAFF. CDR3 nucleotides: TGTGCCAGCAGCTTAGCGAAGGGACAGGGGAACACTGAAGCTTTCTTT.

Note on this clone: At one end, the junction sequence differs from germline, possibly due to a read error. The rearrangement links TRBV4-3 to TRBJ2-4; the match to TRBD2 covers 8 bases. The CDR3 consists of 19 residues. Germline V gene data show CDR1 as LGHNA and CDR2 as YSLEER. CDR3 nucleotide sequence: TGCGCCAGCAGCCGGAACGGGGGGGGATACTCTCTAGCCAAAAACAGTCAGTACTTC. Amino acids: CASSRNGGGYSLAKNSQYF.

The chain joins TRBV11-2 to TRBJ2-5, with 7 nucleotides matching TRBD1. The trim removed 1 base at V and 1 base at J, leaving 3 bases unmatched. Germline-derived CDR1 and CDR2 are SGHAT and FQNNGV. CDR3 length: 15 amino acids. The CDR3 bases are TGTGCCAGCAGCTTAGTAAGGGGGCCCCAAGAGACCCAGTACTTC. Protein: CASSLVRGPQETQYF.

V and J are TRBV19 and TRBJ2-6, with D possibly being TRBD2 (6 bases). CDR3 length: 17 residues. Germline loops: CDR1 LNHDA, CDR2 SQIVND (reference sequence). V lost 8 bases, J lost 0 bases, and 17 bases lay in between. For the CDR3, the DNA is TGTGCCAGTTCCCTGGGTAGCGGTAGCTCTGGGGCCAACGTCCTGACTTTC. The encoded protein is CASSLGSGSSGANVLTF.

CDR3: CASSEATGGWRPQHF. CDR3 DNA sequence: TGTGCCAGCAGCGAGGCGACGGGGGGGTGGAGGCCCCAGCATTTT. The chain couples TRBV5-5 to TRBJ1-5, with a tentative D call TRBD1 (5 bases). Trimming shortened V by 4 bases and J by 9 bases, and 20 bases separated the two germline ends. Germline CDR1 and CDR2: SGHKS and YYEKEE (reference sequence). The CDR3 has 15 amino acids.